The sequence of this T cell receptor beta chain was determined in a study of cytomegalovirus exposure and HLA in healthy donors. Findings of the study overall: Cytomegalovirus status, reportedly, was diagnosed with high specificity and sensitivity by the classifier. It was shown in a later analysis that HLA-associated TCR beta chains were more clonally expanded than other, equally common chains.

On this clone itself: What it binds is not known.

The study ran its PCR with 60 Vbeta and 13 Jbeta primers. The method was immunoSEQ multiplex PCR; TCRdb's version includes in-frame clones alone and lacks a portion of them. The listing contains around 100,000 clones. CDR1 is MNHEY and CDR2 is SMNVEV in the germline V gene (reference sequence). Trimming cost V 2 bases and J 2 bases, with 10 bases left between them. The CDR3 covers 15 residues. The rearrangement links TRBV27 to TRBJ2-1; TRBD2 might be the D (6 bases). The sequence was collected from a man aged 45-65 years in good health and CMV-seronegative. The material sequenced was PBMCs. This chain's CDR3 is CASSLGGAPYNEQFF. The CDR3 nucleotides read TGTGCCAGCAGTTTAGGCGGGGCCCCCTACAATGAGCAGTTCTTC.